The T cell receptor (beta chain) described here comes from a study of beta chain features in type 1 diabetes. Study-wide results and caveats: Compared with healthy donors, patients appeared to share more similar naive, central memory and regulatory TCRB repertoires. Equally in patients and controls, PCR might preferentially amplify shorter templates. Shortening of TCRB CDR3s, moderate but significant, appeared in all four CD4+ subsets of Type 1 diabetes patients.

Germline V gene data show CDR1 as SGHNT and CDR2 as YYREEE (reference sequence). V lost 3 bases and J lost 5, with 21 bases in between. The CDR3 length is 16 residues. The sequenced template was cDNA made from the entire isolated RNA. Produced via immunoSEQ multiplex PCR; TCRdb's table is partial and in-frame only. The table has about 340,000 clones, less than 10% seen once. Only a few counts were recorded for this clone. Its target is not known. This sequence joins TRBV5-4 and TRBJ2-7; possibly TRBD1 for D (6 bases). Sequences were obtained from central memory CD4+ T cells from blood. The receptor comes from a woman aged 18-29 years in good health. CDR3 amino acids: CASSWTTGQIGNEQYF. The CDR3, as DNA: TGTGCCAGCAGCTGGACGACCGGACAGATCGGAAACGAGCAGTACTTC.